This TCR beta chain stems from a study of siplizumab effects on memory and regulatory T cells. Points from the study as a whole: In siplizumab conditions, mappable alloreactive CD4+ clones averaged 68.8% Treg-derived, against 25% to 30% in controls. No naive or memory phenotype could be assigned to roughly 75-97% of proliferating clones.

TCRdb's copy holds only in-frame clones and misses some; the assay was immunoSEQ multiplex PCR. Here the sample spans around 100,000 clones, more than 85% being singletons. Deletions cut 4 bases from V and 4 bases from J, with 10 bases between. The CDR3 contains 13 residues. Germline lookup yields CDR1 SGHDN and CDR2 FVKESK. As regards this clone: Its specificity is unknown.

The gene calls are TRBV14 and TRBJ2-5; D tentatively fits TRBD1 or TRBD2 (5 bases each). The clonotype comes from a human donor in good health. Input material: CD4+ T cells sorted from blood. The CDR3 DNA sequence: TGTGCCAGCAGCCCGGGACGGAGAGAGACCCAGTACTTC. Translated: CASSPGRRETQYF.